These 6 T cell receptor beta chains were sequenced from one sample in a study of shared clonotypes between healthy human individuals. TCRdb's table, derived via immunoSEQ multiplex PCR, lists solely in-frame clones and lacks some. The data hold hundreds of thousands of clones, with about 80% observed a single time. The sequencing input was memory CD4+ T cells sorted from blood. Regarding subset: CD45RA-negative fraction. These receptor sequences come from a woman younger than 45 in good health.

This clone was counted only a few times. CDR3 region: CASTPPGGIQPQHF. The CDR3 DNA reads as TGTGCCAGCACCCCCCCGGGGGGCATTCAGCCCCAGCATTTT. The chain uses TRBV28 and TRBJ1-5; weak D call: TRBD1 (6 bases). The CDR3 covers 14 residues. Germline V gene sequence: CDR1 MDHEN, CDR2 SYDVKM. The ends were cut back, 7 bases at V and 6 bases at J, with 16 bases in the middle.

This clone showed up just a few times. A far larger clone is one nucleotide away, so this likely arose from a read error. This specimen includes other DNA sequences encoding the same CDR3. Here the CDR3 DNA reads TGTGCCAGCAGTCACAGGTACGAGCAGTACTTC. It codes for CASSHRYEQYF. The chain has TRBV28 and TRBJ2-7; a possible D gene is TRBD1 (5 bases). This CDR3 comprises 11 residues. Germline V gene data show CDR1 as MDHEN and CDR2 as SYDVKM. V dropped 5 bases and J dropped 4 bases, with 6 bases sitting between them.

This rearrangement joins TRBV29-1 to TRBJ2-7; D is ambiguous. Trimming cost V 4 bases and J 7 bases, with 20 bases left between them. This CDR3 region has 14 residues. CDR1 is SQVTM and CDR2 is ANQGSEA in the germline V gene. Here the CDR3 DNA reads TGCAGCGTTGCGATTTCTGGCGGTAAACTAGAGCAGTACTTC. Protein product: CSVAISGGKLEQYF.

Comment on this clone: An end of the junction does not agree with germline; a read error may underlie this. The CDR3 protein is CASSYTSGPKHF. The DNA for the CDR3 is TGTGCCAGCAGTTACACATCAGGGCCAAAGCACTTC. This chain connects TRBV6-6 to TRBJ2-5, with TRBD1 as a possible D gene (5 bases). In germline, CDR1 is MNHNY, CDR2 SVGAGI (reference sequence). The CDR3 loop spans 12 amino acids.

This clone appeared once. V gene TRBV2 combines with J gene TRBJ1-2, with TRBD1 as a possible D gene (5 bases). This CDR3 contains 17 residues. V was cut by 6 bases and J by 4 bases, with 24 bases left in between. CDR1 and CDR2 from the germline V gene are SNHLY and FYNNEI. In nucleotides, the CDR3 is TGTGCCAGCAGGTCTAGAGGGGCCTTGTCTGGAAGCTATGGCTACACCTTC. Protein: CASRSRGALSGSYGYTF.

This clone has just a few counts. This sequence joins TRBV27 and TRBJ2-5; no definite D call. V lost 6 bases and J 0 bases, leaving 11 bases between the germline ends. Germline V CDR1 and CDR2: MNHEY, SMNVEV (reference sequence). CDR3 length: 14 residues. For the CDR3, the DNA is TGTGCCAGCAGCCTTAGGGCCCACCAAGAGACCCAGTACTTC. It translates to CASSLRAHQETQYF.